This T cell receptor (beta chain) is drawn from a study of shared clonotypes between healthy human individuals. Regarding the study as a whole: Large depth notwithstanding, sorted-subset sequencing proved incomplete by rarefaction. When naive CD4 clonotypes were compared across several donors, about 4.8% were shared. Generally, estimated richness proved larger in naive subsets than it did in memory subsets.

The assay was carried out at the deep level. TCRdb's table, derived via immunoSEQ multiplex PCR, lists solely in-frame clones and lacks some. The sample consists of nearly 1 million clones, 76% of them appearing once. Of note for this clone: Its matching antigen is unknown.

CDR1 MDHEN and CDR2 SYDVKM come from the germline V gene. The CDR3 sequence is 13 residues long. Trimming pared 4 bases from V and 5 bases from J, leaving 11 bases between. Material for sequencing was memory CD4+ T cells sorted from blood. The subset denotes: CD45RA-negative fraction. The sequence came from a man between 18 and 29 years old in good health. The gene calls are TRBV28 and TRBJ2-5; no reliable D call. CDR3 residues: CASSSPNRETQYF. The DNA for the CDR3 is TGTGCCAGCAGTTCCCCCAACCGGGAGACCCAGTACTTC.